The 9 T cell receptor beta chains below were found in one sample sequenced in a study of persistence of HIV-infected CD4 T cells. These receptors' targets are unknown. Sequencing used immunoSEQ version 4 in survey mode. Data came from immunoSEQ multiplex PCR; TCRdb stores just in-frame clones and leaves some out. The table records roughly 25,000 clones, less than 85% of them present only once. An overlapping HIV-1 Gag peptide pool stimulated these cells at about 1 ug/peptide/mL. Sorting of responding CD4+ T cells relied on upregulated CD40 ligand together with CD69. This specimen consisted of CD4+ T cells sorted from PBMCs after roughly 20-hour stimulation, obtained from a patient who received antiretroviral therapy. Every receptor here comes from an adult man with HIV who was CMV-seropositive.

This clone was found a few times. The rearrangement links TRBV9 to TRBJ2-3, with 7 bases identical to TRBD2. V lost 1 base to trimming and J lost 2 bases; unmatched junction nucleotides: 4. Germline V gene sequence: CDR1 SGDLS, CDR2 YYNGEE. The CDR3 length is 15 residues. CDR3 coding DNA: TGTGCCAGCAGCGTACGCGGGAGTCTCACAGATACGCAGTATTTT. It codes for CASSVRGSLTDTQYF.

The CDR3 loop is CASSSTGKLDTEAFF. The CDR3, as DNA: TGTGCCAGCAGTTCGACAGGAAAGCTGGACACTGAAGCTTTCTTT. The V gene is TRBV28, the J gene TRBJ1-1, with D perhaps TRBD1 (6 bases). The CDR3 contains 15 residues. Germline V gene lookup returns CDR1 MDHEN and CDR2 SYDVKM. The V end lost 4 bases, the J end lost 3 bases, and 15 bases lay between the germline ends.

A single count supports this clone. The chain joins TRBV27 to TRBJ1-4; D remains unclear. The CDR3 spans 15 residues. The germline V gene has CDR1 MNHEY and CDR2 SMNVEV (reference sequence). V was cut by 2 bases and J by 0 bases, with 7 bases left in between. CDR3 sequence reads: CASSLNAATNEKLFF. The CDR3 DNA follows: TGTGCCAGCAGTTTAAACGCCGCAACTAATGAAAAACTGTTTTTT.

This sequence joins TRBV5-1 and TRBJ2-1; maybe TRBD2 (7 bases). Germline CDR1 SGHRS, CDR2 YFSETQ. V was shortened by 1 base and J by 2 bases, with 16 bases between the two germline ends. This CDR3 has 17 residues. CDR3: CASSLSTSGGPYNEQFF. The CDR3 DNA reads TGCGCCAGCAGCTTGTCAACCTCGGGGGGCCCCTACAATGAGCAGTTCTTC.

In its sample, this clone was seen a few times. CDR3: CASSPGGAGNSPLHF. CDR3 DNA: TGTGCCAGCAGCCCAGGGGGCGCGGGGAATTCACCCCTCCACTTT. The V call is TRBV7-9, the J call TRBJ1-6; 8 bases are shared with TRBD1. The CDR3 has 15 residues. Germline CDR1 SEHNR, CDR2 FQNEAQ (reference sequence). Trimming cost V 5 bases and J 7 bases; bases outside gene matches: 7.

V usage is TRBV19 and J usage is TRBJ2-3; no definite D call. The CDR3 is 12 amino acids. The germline gives CDR1 LNHDA, CDR2 SQIVND (reference sequence). Trimming shortened V by 1 base and J by 6 bases, and 5 bases separated the two germline ends. CDR3 nucleotide sequence: TGTGCCAGTAGTATAGTTGCGGATACGCAGTATTTT. Protein: CASSIVADTQYF.

This clone was picked up a small number of times. The CDR3 loop is CASRVGQFNTEAFF. CDR3 in DNA: TGTGCCAGCAGAGTAGGGCAGTTTAACACTGAAGCTTTCTTT. This chain joins TRBV27 and TRBJ1-1, with D uncertain. Germline lookup yields CDR1 MNHEY and CDR2 SMNVEV (reference sequence). V lost 6 bases, J lost 2 bases, and 13 bases lay in between. This CDR3 is 14 amino acids long.

Concerning this clone: The same CDR3 arises from other DNA sequences in this sample as well. The chain employs TRBV15 and TRBJ1-1, with 9 bases matching TRBD1. This CDR3 has 14 amino acids. Trimming cost V 3 bases and J 4 bases; bases outside gene matches: 3. Germline CDR1 reads LNHNV; CDR2 reads YYDKDF (reference sequence). The CDR3 DNA reads TGTGCCACCAGCAGTGACAGGGGGGGCACTGAAGCTTTCTTT. This codes for CATSSDRGGTEAFF.

This chain links TRBV21-1 with TRBJ2-4; the table's TRBD2 call for D was not verified on the DNA. TRBV21-1 is assigned pseudogene status. The CDR3 has 17 residues. The CDR3 DNA is TGTGCCAGCAGCAAAATCCCTCGGACTTTAGCCAAAAACATTCAGTACTTC. Its translation: CASSKIPRTLAKNIQYF.